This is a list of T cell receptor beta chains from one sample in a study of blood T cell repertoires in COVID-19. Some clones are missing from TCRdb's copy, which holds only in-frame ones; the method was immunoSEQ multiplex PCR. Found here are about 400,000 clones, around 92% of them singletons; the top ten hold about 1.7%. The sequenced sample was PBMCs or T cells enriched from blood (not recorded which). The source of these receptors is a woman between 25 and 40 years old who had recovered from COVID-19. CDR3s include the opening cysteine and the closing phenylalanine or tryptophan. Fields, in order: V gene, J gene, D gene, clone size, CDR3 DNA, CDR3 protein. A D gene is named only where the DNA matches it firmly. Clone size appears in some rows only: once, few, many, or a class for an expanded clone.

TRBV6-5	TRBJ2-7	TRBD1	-	TGTGCCAGCAGTCAGGGGGAGAGCTACGAGCAGTACTTC	CASSQGESYEQYF
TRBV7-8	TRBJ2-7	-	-	TGTGCCAGCAGCTTGCTAGTCTCCTACGAGCAGTACTTC	CASSLLVSYEQYF
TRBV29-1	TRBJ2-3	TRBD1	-	TGCAGCCACCGGACAGGGGGCACAGATACGCAGTATTTT	CSHRTGGTDTQYF
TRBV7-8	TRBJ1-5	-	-	TGTGCCAGCAGCTTAGACCCACCCGGTGGCAATCAGCCCCAGCATTTT	CASSLDPPGGNQPQHF
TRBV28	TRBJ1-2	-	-	TGTGCCAGCAGGGACCCGGGGTATGGCTACACCTTC	CASRDPGYGYTF
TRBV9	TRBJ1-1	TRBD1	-	TGTGCCAGCAGCGTAAATGGCAGGGGGTCAGGGAACACTGAAGCTTTCTTT	CASSVNGRGSGNTEAFF
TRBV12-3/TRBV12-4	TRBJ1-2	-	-	TGTGCCAGCAGTTTCCAATCTAACTATGGCTACACCTTC	CASSFQSNYGYTF
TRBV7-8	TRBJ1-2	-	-	TGTGCCAGCAGCCGCTTGGGGACTGCTAACTATGGCTACACCTTC	CASSRLGTANYGYTF
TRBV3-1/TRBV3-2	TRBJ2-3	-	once	TGTGCCAGCAGCCGGGGCCCAGGCTCCACAGATACGCAGTATTTT	CASSRGPGSTDTQYF
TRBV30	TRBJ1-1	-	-	TGTGCCTGGAGTGTGGGCCAGAACACTGAAGCTTTCTTT	CAWSVGQNTEAFF
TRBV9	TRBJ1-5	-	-	TGTGCCAGCAGCGTAGAGCCAGGGTTGAATAGCAATCAGCCCCAGCATTTT	CASSVEPGLNSNQPQHF
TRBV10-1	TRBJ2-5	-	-	TGCGCCAGCAGTGAGTCTATGGCGGGGACCCAGTACTTC	CASSESMAGTQYF
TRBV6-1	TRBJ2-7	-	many	TGTGCCAGCAGTCAGGAGGAAGGGAGCTCCTACGAGCAGTACTTC	CASSQEEGSSYEQYF
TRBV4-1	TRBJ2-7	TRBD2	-	TGCGCCAGCAGCCAAGATAAAGGACTAGCGCGCTCCTACGAGCAGTACTTC	CASSQDKGLARSYEQYF
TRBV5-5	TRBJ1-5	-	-	TGTGCCAGCAGCCCCGGGGAGGGGCAGCCCCAGCATTTT	CASSPGEGQPQHF
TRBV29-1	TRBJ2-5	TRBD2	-	TGCAGCGTTGACGGAGCTAGCGGGGAAACTTGGGAGACCCAGTACTTC	CSVDGASGETWETQYF
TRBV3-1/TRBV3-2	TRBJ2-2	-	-	TGTGCCAGCAGCCAAGGGCTTGGCAACACCGGGGAGCTGTTTTTT	CASSQGLGNTGELFF
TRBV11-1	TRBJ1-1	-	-	TGTGCCAGCAGCTTACAGGGGAGGAACACTGAAGCTTTCTTT	CASSLQGRNTEAFF
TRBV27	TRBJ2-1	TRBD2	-	TGTGCCAGCAGTTCGACTAGCGGGTGGGATTTGGACAATGAGCAGTTCTTC	CASSSTSGWDLDNEQFF
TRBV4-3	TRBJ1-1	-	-	TGCGCCAGCAGCCAGAACAGGGATTCTGGAGCTTTCTTT	CASSQNRDSGAFF
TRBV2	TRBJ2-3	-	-	TGTGCCAGCAGCGATACAACAGATACGCAGTATTTT	CASSDTTDTQYF
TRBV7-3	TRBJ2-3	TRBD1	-	TGTGCCAGCAGCACCACAGGGGCCACAGATACGCAGTATTTT	CASSTTGATDTQYF
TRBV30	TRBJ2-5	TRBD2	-	TGTGCCTGGGCTACTAGCGGGGGGGCCGCGGAGACCCAGTACTTC	CAWATSGGAAETQYF
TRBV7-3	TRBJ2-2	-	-	TGTGCCAGCAGCTTAACAGGGATCCGTCGGGGCACCGGGGAGCTGTTTTTT	CASSLTGIRRGTGELFF
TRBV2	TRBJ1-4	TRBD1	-	TGTGCCAGCAGGCTAAACCGGGACAGTGAAAAACTGTTTTTT	CASRLNRDSEKLFF
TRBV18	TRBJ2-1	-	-	TGTGCCAGCTCCTACCTAGAAAGAAAACACAATGAGCAGTTCTTC	CASSYLERKHNEQFF
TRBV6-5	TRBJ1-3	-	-	TGTGCCAGCAGAGACAGACCCAACTCTGGAAACACCATATATTTT	CASRDRPNSGNTIYF
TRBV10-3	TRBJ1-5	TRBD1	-	TGTGCCATCAGTGAGTCGGGGACAGGGGCCAGCAATCAGCCCCAGCATTTT	CAISESGTGASNQPQHF
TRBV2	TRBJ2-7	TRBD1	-	TGTGCCCACGGTCCGGGACAGGGCCCCAACGAGCAGTACTTC	CAHGPGQGPNEQYF
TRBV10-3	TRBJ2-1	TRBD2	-	TGTGCCATCAGTGAGTCGGGTCGGGGGGGCTATAGTGAGCAGTTCTTC	CAISESGRGGYSEQFF
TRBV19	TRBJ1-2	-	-	TGTGCCAGTGGTTCCACAGAGCTCTATGGCTACACCTTC	CASGSTELYGYTF
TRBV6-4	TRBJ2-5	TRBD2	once	TGTGCCAGCAACGGGACTAGCGGGGGGACAGCGGAGACCCAGTACTTC	CASNGTSGGTAETQYF
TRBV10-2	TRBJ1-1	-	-	TGCGCCAGCGGGGGGGCCGAGACTGAAGCTTTCTTT	CASGGAETEAFF
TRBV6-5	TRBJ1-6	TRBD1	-	TGTGCCAGCAGTCCTCCGACAGGGGGGAATTCACCCCTCCACTTT	CASSPPTGGNSPLHF
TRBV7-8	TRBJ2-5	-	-	TGTGCCAGCAGCCTATCTCGTCAGCGGGAGACCCAGTACTTC	CASSLSRQRETQYF
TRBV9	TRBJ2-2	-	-	TGTGCCAGCAGCGTAGTTCCAGGGCTAGCCGGGGAGCTGTTTTTT	CASSVVPGLAGELFF
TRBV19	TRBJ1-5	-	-	TGTGCCAGTAGTAGGAGGCAGAACAATCAGCCCCAGCATTTT	CASSRRQNNQPQHF
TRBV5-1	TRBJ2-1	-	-	TGCGCCAGCAGCCTTGGGGGGATTGGGAATGAGCAGTTCTTC	CASSLGGIGNEQFF
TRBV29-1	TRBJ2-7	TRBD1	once	TGCAGCGCCTCCCTCACAGGGGACGAGCAGTACTTC	CSASLTGDEQYF
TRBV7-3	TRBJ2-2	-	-	TGTGCCAGCAGGTCGGGACTCACGAACACCGGGGAGCTGTTTTTT	CASRSGLTNTGELFF
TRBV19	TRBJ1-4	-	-	TGTGCCAGTATGGCCCTGGGGCGCGATGAAAAACTGTTTTTT	CASMALGRDEKLFF
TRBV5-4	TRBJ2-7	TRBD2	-	TGTGCCAGCAGGGAGCGGGGTAACTACGAGCAGTACTTC	CASRERGNYEQYF
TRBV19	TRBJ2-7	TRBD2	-	TGTGCCAGTAGTACGCGGACTAGCGGGAGGGGATACGAGCAGTACTTC	CASSTRTSGRGYEQYF
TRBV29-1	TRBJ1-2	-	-	TGCAGCGTTGATAAAGCCCCGGGAGGCTACACCTTC	CSVDKAPGGYTF
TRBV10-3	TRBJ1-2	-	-	TGTGCCATCAGTGAGTTGATAGGGGTTGGCTACACCTTC	CAISELIGVGYTF
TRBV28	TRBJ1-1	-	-	TGTGCCAGCAGTGGTTTGCCGAGGGTTATCGAAGCTTTCTTT	CASSGLPRVIEAFF
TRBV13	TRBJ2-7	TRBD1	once	TGTGCCAGCAGCTCGCCACCCGAGGGGACAGGTATTTACGAGCAGTACTTC	CASSSPPEGTGIYEQYF
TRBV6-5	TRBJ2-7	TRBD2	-	TGTGCCAGCCAGCCACTAGCGGCCTCCTACGAGCAGTACTTC	CASQPLAASYEQYF
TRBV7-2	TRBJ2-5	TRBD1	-	TGTGCCAGCAGCCCATGGCAGGGGGCGCGCCAAGAGACCCAGTACTTC	CASSPWQGARQETQYF
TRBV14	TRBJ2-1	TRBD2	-	TGTGCCAGCAGCCAACGACGACTAGCGGGAGTTGAGCAGTTCTTC	CASSQRRLAGVEQFF
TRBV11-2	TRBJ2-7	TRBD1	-	TGTGCCAGCAGCGTCTTTGGACAGGGAATCTACGAGCAGTACTTC	CASSVFGQGIYEQYF
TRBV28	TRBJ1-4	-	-	TGTGCCAGCAGCCCCGCAGGGGCGAGGGGTGAAAAACTGTTTTTT	CASSPAGARGEKLFF
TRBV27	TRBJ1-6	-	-	TGTGCCAGCAGTTTATCCCCCCCGAATTCACCCCTCCACTTT	CASSLSPPNSPLHF
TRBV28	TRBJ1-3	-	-	TGTGCCAGCAGGGAGGGGCATTTGGGCTCTGGAAACACCATATATTTT	CASREGHLGSGNTIYF
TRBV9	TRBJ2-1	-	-	TGTGCCAGCAGCGTAGCCCCAACAGGGCTAAGCTCCTACAATGAGCAGTTCTTC	CASSVAPTGLSSYNEQFF
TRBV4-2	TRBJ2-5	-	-	TGTGCCAGCAGCCAAGTGGGGACTGCTACGGAGACCCAGTACTTC	CASSQVGTATETQYF
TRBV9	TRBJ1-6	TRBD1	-	TGTGCCAGCAGCGTCAATCCGGGACAGGGGAATTCACCCCTCCACTTT	CASSVNPGQGNSPLHF